The clone carrying this T cell receptor beta chain counts as medium-sized. Specified time point: sample taken at primary tumor resection. The donors comprised around 72 untreated early-stage non-small cell lung cancer patients. Whole RNA came from tumor, nontumor lung or frozen PBMC and was sequenced without being sorted. This specimen comes from a study of spatial heterogeneity in lung cancer. Study summary: Each distinct TCR and UMI combination averaged more than ten appearances in raw reads.

Unique molecular identifiers tagged every individual TCR cDNA molecule. In TCRdb, the 5' RACE reads were re-called with MiXCR into one record per CDR3 protein. The top ten clones hold 25% of a sample with around 2,000 distinct CDR3 sequences, about 15% of them seen once. With 3 bases clipped from V and 8 bases from J, the junction kept 16 bases outside the gene matches. In germline, CDR1 is DFQATT, CDR2 SNEGSKA (reference sequence). The CDR3 is made up of 16 amino acids. This receptor was identified in a male donor with early-stage non-small cell lung cancer. This chain links TRBV20-1 with TRBJ2-7, with TRBD2 matching 10 bases. This specimen consisted of normal lung tissue next to the tumor, obtained at surgery. The DNA of the CDR3 is TGCAGTGCTAGTCTCCTAGCGGGAGAGGTATCCTTTAAGCAGTACTTC. It codes for CSASLLAGEVSFKQYF.